This T cell receptor (beta chain) was recovered during a study of OX40 agonist ivuxolimab in advanced cancers. About the research overall: Enrolled patients in dose escalation had cancers that were hepatocellular carcinoma, melanoma, renal cell or head and neck cancer.

Germline CDR1 and CDR2: KGHSH and LQKENI. CDR3 length: 14 amino acids. V lost 3 bases, J lost 7 bases, and 8 bases stayed unmatched. A single count supports this clone. The data were produced by immunoSEQ multiplex PCR, yet TCRdb's version contains in-frame clones alone and is incomplete. The profile shows about 68,000 clones, 91% of them singletons. Blood draws occurred at baseline, cycle 4 day 1, and cycle 7 day 1. The specimen comprised CD4+ or CD8+ T cells sorted from blood, sampled in a trial of the OX40 agonist ivuxolimab. This chain links TRBV18 with TRBJ1-2; 7 positions agree with TRBD1. The sequence was obtained from an adult with an advanced solid tumor such as melanoma, head and neck, liver or kidney cancer. CDR3 sequence: CASSPPGQRIGYTF. In DNA, the CDR3 is TGTGCCAGCTCACCCCCGGGACAGAGAATTGGCTACACCTTC.